Below, 21 T cell receptor beta chains from the same sample are listed, as sequenced in a study of CD8 T cells in ankylosing spondylitis. Study-wide results and limits: A motif in TCR beta, a set of roughly 8 highly homologous variants, appeared characteristic of ankylosing spondylitis blood.

TCRdb ran MiXCR on the 5' RACE reads and lists one entry per CDR3 protein. This table has 300,000 to 400,000 distinct CDR3 sequences, approximately 20% appearing once. These TCRs' antigens remain unknown. The specimen was blood, either unsorted or a sorted T cell fraction (not recorded which). These receptors were taken from a male donor with ankylosing spondylitis.

The rearrangement links TRBV19 to TRBJ2-1, with D perhaps TRBD1 (5 bases). Germline CDR1 and CDR2: LNHDA and SQIVND (reference sequence). V lost 1 base, J lost 2 bases, and 9 bases lay in between. The CDR3 consists of 15 residues. This CDR3 is CASSIARATYNEQFF. Here the CDR3 DNA reads TGTGCCAGTAGTATAGCCAGGGCAACCTACAATGAGCAGTTCTTC.

This clonotype was detected a few times. The CDR3 DNA reads as TGTGCCAGCAGAAATAGCGGGGCCTACAATGAGCAGTTCTTC. Translated: CASRNSGAYNEQFF. The chain recombines TRBV25-1 with TRBJ2-1; TRBD2 aligns across 8 bases. The CDR3 is 14 residues long. CDR1 MGHDK and CDR2 SYGVNS come from the germline V gene. With 6 bases clipped from V and 2 bases from J, the junction kept 3 bases outside the gene matches.

This clonotype was found a few times. The chain recombines TRBV9 with TRBJ2-3; 10 bases line up with TRBD2. Germline-derived CDR1 and CDR2 are SGDLS and YYNGEE. The CDR3 runs to 15 residues. Trimming took 8 bases from V and 0 from J; bases not matched to a gene: 6. Written as DNA, the CDR3 is TGTGCCAGTTCTAGCGGGAGAGGGAGCACAGATACGCAGTATTTT. Translation gives CASSSGRGSTDTQYF. The entire variable domain, with the rest obtained from reference TRBV9 and TRBJ2-3, is as follows: DSGVTQTPKHLITATGQRVTLRCSPRSGDLSVYWYQQSLDQGLQFLIQYYNGEERAKGNILERFSAQQFPDLHSELNLSSLELGDSALYFCASSSGRGSTDTQYFGPGTRLTVL.

This clonotype was detected a few times. This chain joins TRBV27 and TRBJ2-7; D is possibly TRBD2 (5 bases). Trimming pared 2 bases from V and 4 bases from J, leaving 9 bases between. The CDR3 totals 13 residues. Germline CDR1 reads MNHEY; CDR2 reads SMNVEV (reference sequence). The CDR3 sequence: CASSLTGMYEQYF. In DNA form, the CDR3 reads TGTGCCAGCAGTTTAACGGGGATGTACGAGCAGTACTTC.

This clonotype was detected only a few times. J is TRBJ2-1 and V is TRBV10-3; perhaps D is TRBD1 or TRBD2 (5 bases each). From germline, CDR1 is ENHRY and CDR2 SYGVKD. Trimming removed 7 bases at V and 6 bases at J, with 19 bases between. This CDR3 has 15 amino acids. Written as DNA, the CDR3 is TGTGCCATCATTTCGGGGCAGAGAGGGGTCAATGAGCAGTTCTTC. The encoded protein is CAIISGQRGVNEQFF.

The table lists this clonotype with a few counts. V gene TRBV6-2 or TRBV6-3 combines with J gene TRBJ1-1, with TRBD1 matching 10 bases. The CDR3 sequence is 16 residues long. Trimming cost V 2 bases and J 3 bases; bases outside gene matches: 6. Germline CDR1 is MNHEY and CDR2 is SVGEGT. CDR3 sequence: CASSYPTGGLDTEAFF. The DNA of the CDR3 is TGTGCCAGCAGTTACCCGACAGGGGGCCTCGACACTGAAGCTTTCTTT.

This clonotype was seen a few times. The V and J genes are TRBV7-2 and TRBJ1-5, with D unresolved. The CDR3 runs 13 residues. The ends were cut back, 10 bases at V and 2 bases at J, with 12 bases in the middle. CDR1 is SGHTA, CDR2 FQGNSA, per germline. In DNA, the CDR3 is TGTGCCACCCGACTGCCGGGCAATCAGCCCCAGCATTTT. This translates into CATRLPGNQPQHF.

There are a few counts of this clonotype. CDR3 coding DNA: TGCGCCAGCAGCTTGGAGACAGGCTCCTTGCGGGGAGCTTTCTTT. Translating it yields CASSLETGSLRGAFF. The chain combines TRBV5-1 with TRBJ1-1; D is perhaps TRBD1 (6 bases). Trimming shortened V by 0 bases and J by 10 bases, and 19 bases separated the two germline ends. The CDR3 is 15 residues long. CDR1 and CDR2 from the germline V gene are SGHRS and YFSETQ.

The chain is built from TRBV29-1 and TRBJ2-1, with no clear D. Germline V gives CDR1 SQVTM, CDR2 ANQGSEA. CDR3 size: 17 residues. V was trimmed by 0 bases and J by 1 base, leaving 16 bases between them. CDR3 protein: CSVEDLGGKGSYNEQFF. The CDR3 region has the DNA TGCAGCGTTGAAGATCTAGGCGGAAAGGGTTCCTACAATGAGCAGTTCTTC.

The rearrangement joins TRBV2 to TRBJ1-2; D unclear. Between the trimmed V and J ends, which lost 2 bases and 7 bases, there was a span of 5 bases. This CDR3 region has 11 residues. Germline CDR1 SNHLY, CDR2 FYNNEI. The CDR3 protein is CASSENVGYTF. CDR3 nucleotides: TGTGCCAGCAGTGAAAATGTTGGCTACACCTTC.

The V call is TRBV29-1, the J call TRBJ2-3; weak D call: TRBD1 (5 bases). Trimming removed 3 bases from V and 5 bases from J, with 15 bases in between. Germline V CDR1 and CDR2: SQVTM, ANQGSEA. The CDR3 length is 14 residues. The CDR3 coding sequence is TGCAGCGTTGAGTTGGGTCAGGGTTTAGATACGCAGTATTTT. Protein product: CSVELGQGLDTQYF.

This clonotype was found many times. The chain uses TRBV7-8 and TRBJ1-5, with D possibly matching TRBD1 (5 bases). The ends were cut back, 5 bases at V and 0 bases at J, with 17 bases in the middle. The CDR3 sequence is 17 residues long. Germline V gene sequence: CDR1 SGHVS, CDR2 FQNEAQ. The DNA of the CDR3 is TGTGCCAGCAGCCTCAGCCGACAGCCAAATAGCAATCAGCCCCAGCATTTT. This encodes CASSLSRQPNSNQPQHF.

This clonotype was found many times. The V call is TRBV29-1, the J call TRBJ1-2; D remains ambiguous. V dropped 3 bases and J dropped 2 bases, with 10 bases sitting between them. Germline CDR1 reads SQVTM; CDR2 reads ANQGSEA. This CDR3 spans 13 amino acids. DNA for the CDR3: TGCAGCGTTGATCGGACTGCAAACTATGGCTACACCTTC. Translating gives CSVDRTANYGYTF.

V is TRBV5-1 and J is TRBJ2-1, with D perhaps TRBD2 (6 bases). CDR3 size: 13 residues. Deletions cut 4 bases from V and 10 bases from J, with 15 bases between. CDR1 is SGHRS and CDR2 is YFSETQ in the germline V gene. The CDR3 nucleotides read TGCGCCAGCAGCGGAATAGCGGTAGGAGAGCAGTTCTTC. It translates to CASSGIAVGEQFF. Using reference TRBV5-1 and TRBJ2-1 for the parts outside the CDR3, the full variable domain is KAGVTQTPRYLIKTRGQQVTLSCSPISGHRSVSWYQQTPGQGLQFLFEYFSETQRNKGNFPGRFSGRQFSNSRSEMNVSTLELGDSALYLCASSGIAVGEQFFGPGTRLTVL.

This clonotype was detected a few times. The chain is built from TRBV7-2 and TRBJ2-4, with D possibly matching TRBD2 (6 bases). The CDR3 sequence is 15 residues long. From germline, CDR1 is SGHTA and CDR2 FQGNSA. Trimming stripped 4 bases from V and 8 bases from J, with 18 bases between. CDR3 DNA sequence: TGTGCCAGCAGCTCATCGGGGCCCGGGGGAGACATTCAGTACTTC. Its translation is CASSSSGPGGDIQYF.

This clonotype was picked up a small number of times. The chain links TRBV18 to TRBJ1-6, with D possibly matching TRBD1 (5 bases). The CDR3 runs 15 residues. Trimming shortened V by 5 bases and J by 10 bases, and 18 bases separated the two germline ends. Germline V gene data show CDR1 as KGHSH and CDR2 as LQKENI. The CDR3 loop is CASSTGGHGGSPLHF. CDR3 nucleotide sequence: TGTGCCAGCTCAACAGGAGGACATGGGGGGTCACCCCTCCACTTT.

This sequence joins TRBV6-2 or TRBV6-3 and TRBJ2-1, with D possibly being TRBD1 or TRBD2 (7 bases each). CDR1 and CDR2 (germline): MNHEY, SVGEGT. The CDR3 loop spans 16 amino acids. Trimming took 2 bases from V and 1 from J, leaving 12 bases between them. The CDR3 spells CASSYGRGRSYNEQFF. CDR3 sequence (DNA): TGTGCCAGCAGTTACGGGAGGGGGCGTTCCTACAATGAGCAGTTCTTC.

This clonotype was seen ten or more times. The chain employs TRBV29-1 and TRBJ2-3; 9 positions agree with TRBD1. Germline CDR1 reads SQVTM; CDR2 reads ANQGSEA. V shed 4 bases, J shed 1 base, and the junction held 0 bases outside the gene matches. The CDR3 has 13 amino acids. The CDR3 region has the DNA TGCAGCGTTGGGACAGGGGGCACAGATACGCAGTATTTT. It is translated as CSVGTGGTDTQYF.

This clonotype was seen a handful of times. The chain recombines TRBV7-3 with TRBJ2-1; D is unresolved. Germline-derived CDR1 and CDR2 are SGHTA and FQGTGA. Trimming left V 1 base short and J 4 bases short, with 5 bases between. The CDR3 length is 13 residues. This chain's CDR3 is CASSLMLYNEQFF. DNA of the CDR3: TGTGCCAGCAGCTTAATGCTTTACAATGAGCAGTTCTTC.

The chain is built from TRBV12-3 or TRBV12-4 and TRBJ2-6, with 7 bases that match TRBD1. The CDR3 has 16 amino acids. The J segment lost 11 bases and the V segment lost 4 bases, leaving 14 bases of the junction unmatched. CDR3 residues: CASSSGTAVGFHVLTF. The CDR3 DNA is TGTGCCAGCAGTTCCGGGACAGCGGTGGGGTTCCACGTCCTGACTTTC.

Ten or more counts support this clonotype. V gene TRBV5-1 combines with J gene TRBJ2-5; 7 positions agree with TRBD1. There are 15 residues in the CDR3. Germline values: CDR1 SGHRS, CDR2 YFSETQ. J gave up 0 bases and V 4 bases, and 6 bases lay outside the gene matches. The DNA for the CDR3 is TGCGCCAGCAGCCAGCCGGGGACAGACCAAGAGACCCAGTACTTC. This encodes CASSQPGTDQETQYF.